This paragraph covers one TCR beta chain sequence. Its antigen remains unidentified. Primed by a sample-barcoded 5' primer and a J-beta primer mix, a second PCR proceeded for about 6 to 11 cycles. The study obtained at least 2.5 million CDR3-containing paired-end reads from every sample. TCRdb re-analysed the 5' RACE reads in MiXCR, keeping a single row per CDR3 protein. The sample contains about 1.1 million distinct CDR3 sequences, around two fifths of which appear only once. Germline values: CDR1 MNHEY, CDR2 SMNVEV (reference sequence). The length of the CDR3 is 14 residues. Trimming shortened V by 2 bases and J by 10 bases, and 14 bases separated the two germline ends. Collection of roughly 9.8 milliliters of peripheral blood was performed for each donor. Every sample gave at least 5.5 micrograms of total RNA when it was extracted. This specimen comes from a study of blood T cells in healthy people across ages. Findings and limits, study-wide: Age showed a roughly linear inverse relationship with TCR beta diversity per million T cells.

The chain has TRBV27 and TRBJ1-4; tentative D call: TRBD1 (5 bases). This TCR was recovered from a man younger than 35 in good health. The material sequenced was blood. The CDR3: CASSLGPGTGKLFF. Written as DNA, the CDR3 is TGTGCCAGCAGTTTAGGTCCGGGGACCGGAAAACTGTTTTTT. The whole variable domain, remainder taken from reference TRBV27 and TRBJ1-4, is EAQVTQNPRYLITVTGKKLTVTCSQNMNHEYMSWYRQDPGLGLRQIYYSMNVEVTDKGDVPEGYKVSRKEKRNFPLILESPSPNQTSLYFCASSLGPGTGKLFFGSGTQLSVL.